What follows is one T cell receptor (beta chain) and its context. The antigen remains unidentified. The CDR3 length is 19 residues. Losses at the gene ends were 7 bases for V and 3 bases for J; bases not matched to a gene: 18. Germline assignment: CDR1 MNHEY and CDR2 SVGEGT. This record belongs to a study of identical twins. A universal primer site was created by template switching, with the cDNA bearing unique molecular identifiers. In TCRdb, the 5' RACE reads were re-called with MiXCR into one record per CDR3 protein. The sample includes approximately 600,000 distinct CDR3 sequences, about 7% seen only once; the top ten take 1.6%. Study-wide results and caveats: Whereas memory repertoires showed no such difference, abundant cord blood beta clonotypes carried fewer insertions. The authors noted that invariant MAIT and iNKT cells could partly confound zero-insertion analyses.

This same sample was also taken into another study, of yellow fever vaccine responses in identical twins. Per that study: The T cell response to vaccination in identical twins was reportedly partly convergent and partly personalized.

The chain employs TRBV6-2 or TRBV6-3 and TRBJ2-3; 11 bases fit TRBD2. The sequence was obtained from a woman aged 18 to 35 in good health. Source material: PBMCs. CDR3 sequence: CASTQRLAGNNRSTDTQYF. CDR3 DNA sequence: TGTGCCAGCACCCAACGACTAGCGGGGAATAACCGATCGACAGATACGCAGTATTTT.